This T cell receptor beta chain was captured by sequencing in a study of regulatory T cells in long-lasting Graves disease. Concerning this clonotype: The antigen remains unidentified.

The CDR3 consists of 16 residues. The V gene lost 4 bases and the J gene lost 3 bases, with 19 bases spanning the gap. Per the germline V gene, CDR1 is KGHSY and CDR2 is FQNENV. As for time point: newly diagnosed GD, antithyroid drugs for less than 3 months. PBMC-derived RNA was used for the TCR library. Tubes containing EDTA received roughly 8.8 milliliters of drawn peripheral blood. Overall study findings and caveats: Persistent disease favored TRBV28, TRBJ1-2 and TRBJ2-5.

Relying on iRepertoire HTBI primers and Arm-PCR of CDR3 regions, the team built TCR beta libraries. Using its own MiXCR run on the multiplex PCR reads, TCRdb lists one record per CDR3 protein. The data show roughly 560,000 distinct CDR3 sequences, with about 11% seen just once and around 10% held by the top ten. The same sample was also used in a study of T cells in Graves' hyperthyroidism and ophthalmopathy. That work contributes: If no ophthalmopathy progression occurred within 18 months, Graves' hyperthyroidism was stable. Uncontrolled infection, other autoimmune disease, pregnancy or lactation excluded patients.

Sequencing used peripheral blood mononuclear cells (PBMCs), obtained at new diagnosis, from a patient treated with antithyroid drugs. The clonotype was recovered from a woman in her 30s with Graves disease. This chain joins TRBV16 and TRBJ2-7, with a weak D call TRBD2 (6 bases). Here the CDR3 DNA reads TGTGCCAGCAGCCCTACCCCCCCAGGGACTGGCTACGAGCAGTACTTC. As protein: CASSPTPPGTGYEQYF.